This T cell receptor (beta chain) was obtained from a study of identical twins. In this sample, this clonotype turned up many times. TCRdb passed the 5' RACE reads through MiXCR, listing each CDR3 protein once. The sample includes some 710,000 distinct CDR3 sequences, around 5.7% seen only once; the top ten take roughly 2%. V was pared by 2 bases and J by 1 base, with 8 bases between. CDR3 length: 14 residues. The germline V gene encodes CDR1 SEHNR and CDR2 FQNEAQ (reference sequence). The sequencing input was naive T cells sorted from blood. The TCR originated in a man between 18 and 35 years old in good health. The rearrangement links TRBV7-9 to TRBJ2-5, with a weak D call TRBD2 (6 bases). The CDR3 nucleotides read TGTGCCAGCAGCTTACCGACTAGCCAAGAGACCCAGTACTTC. This encodes CASSLPTSQETQYF.